This T cell receptor beta chain was identified during a study of T cell responses to AZD1222 COVID-19 vaccine. Study outcomes and limitations: Repertoires were collected only later (after the peak T cell response had occurred). Most donors were white British, females outnumbered males, and clonal diversity was possibly underestimated. Spike as a whole was targeted by vaccine-associated CD4 TCRs, dominant at 160-218 and 743-854.

For this clone: No antigen is known for it.

Assay: immunoSEQ multiplex PCR; the TCRdb copy retains only in-frame clones and omits some. The sample shows approximately 170,000 clones, 80% to 90% of them seen only once. The specimen was peripheral blood, collected 28 days after the second AZD1222 dose. This TCR was recovered from an adult who received the AZD1222 COVID-19 vaccine.

The CDR3 loop is CASSQHGGLLYFYGYTF. In DNA form, the CDR3 reads TGCGCCAGCAGTCAACATGGGGGCCTTTTATACTTCTATGGCTACACCTTC. The chain joins TRBV23-1 to TRBJ1-2, with D possibly TRBD1 on 6 matching bases. TRBV23-1 is an ORF; its function is uncertain. The CDR3 contains 17 residues. Trimming pared 2 bases from V and 4 bases from J, leaving 20 bases between.